This entry lists 14 T cell receptor beta chains sequenced from one sample in a study of vaccination and CD4 T cells after COVID-19. At the Johns Hopkins FTIC core, DNA taken from cultured CD4+ T cells was sequenced by way of the Oncomine TCR Beta short-read assay. TCRdb re-derived calls from the PCR reads in MiXCR, one entry per CDR3 protein. The table includes about 3,600 distinct CDR3 sequences, 15% to 20% detected once. The treatment is: approximately 10-day PBMC culture with coronavirus spike peptide pools or control peptides (ViraFEST assay). These receptors' targets are unknown. Material: CD4+ T cells from blood, cultured in vitro. Every receptor here comes from a human donor who had recovered from COVID-19.

This clonotype was counted a single time. The chain combines TRBV12-3 or TRBV12-4 with TRBJ2-1; TRBD1 is a possible D gene (5 bases). Trimming pared 6 bases from V and 2 bases from J, leaving 14 bases between. The CDR3 is 15 residues long. The CDR3 DNA reads as TGTGCCAGCAGCTGGGGCCCTTCAACCTACAATGAGCAGTTCTTC. Protein: CASSWGPSTYNEQFF.

This chain links TRBV27 with TRBJ2-7; D possibly corresponds to TRBD1 (5 bases). The CDR3 has 15 amino acids. Germline CDR1 is MNHEY and CDR2 is SMNVEV (reference sequence). Trimming cost V 5 bases and J 0 bases, with 14 bases left between them. CDR3: CASSPVGAPSYEQYF. CDR3 nucleotide sequence: TGTGCCAGCAGTCCGGTTGGGGCCCCCTCCTACGAGCAGTACTTC.

Here the CDR3 reads CASSLAGTAVETQYF. The CDR3 DNA reads TGCGCCAGCAGCTTGGCCGGGACCGCTGTGGAGACCCAGTACTTC. The V and J genes are TRBV5-1 and TRBJ2-5; tentatively, D is TRBD1 or TRBD2 (5 bases each). Trimming pared 0 bases from V and 5 bases from J, leaving 14 bases between. In germline, CDR1 is SGHRS, CDR2 YFSETQ. The CDR3 totals 15 residues.

This chain links TRBV21-1 with TRBJ1-3; the table assigns TRBD1, which was not confirmed against the DNA. TRBV21-1 has pseudogene status. This CDR3 has 15 amino acids. DNA of the CDR3: TGTGCCAGCAGACAGCCGACAGTCTCTGGAAACACCATATATTTT. Its translation: CASRQPTVSGNTIYF.

This chain links TRBV19 with TRBJ1-1; 7 nucleotides agree with TRBD1. Germline CDR1 reads LNHDA; CDR2 reads SQIVND (reference sequence). The CDR3 totals 15 residues. The ends lost 3 bases at V and 0 bases at J; junction bases unmatched: 4. In nucleotides, the CDR3 is TGTGCCAGTAGTATCCAGGGGGGGGTGAACACTGAAGCTTTCTTT. Amino acid sequence: CASSIQGGVNTEAFF.

The chain has TRBV19 and TRBJ1-3; 7 bases are shared with TRBD1. This CDR3 comprises 16 residues. The V gene end was trimmed by 4 bases and the J gene end by 0 bases; junction bases not matched to a gene: 6. Germline CDR1 LNHDA, CDR2 SQIVND (reference sequence). The DNA for the CDR3 is TGTGCCAGTAGTACCAGACAGGGAAACTCTGGAAACACCATATATTTT. Protein product: CASSTRQGNSGNTIYF.

V usage is TRBV19 and J usage is TRBJ1-5, with D hard to call. CDR1 is LNHDA and CDR2 is SQIVND in the germline V gene (reference sequence). V lost 4 bases to trimming and J lost 6 bases, with 10 bases between them. The CDR3 extends over 13 amino acids. The CDR3 is CASSREVLQPQHF. CDR3 coding DNA: TGTGCCAGTAGTAGGGAGGTACTTCAGCCCCAGCATTTT.

The chain is built from TRBV20-1 and TRBJ1-1; a weak D match, TRBD1 (5 bases). This CDR3 contains 13 residues. V lost 6 bases and J 7 bases, leaving 18 bases between the germline ends. Per germline, CDR1 DFQATT and CDR2 SNEGSKA (reference sequence). The CDR3 coding sequence is TGCAGTGCCCCCCCCCAGGGCGCGGGTGAAGCTTTCTTT. Amino acid sequence: CSAPPQGAGEAFF.

V usage is TRBV2 and J usage is TRBJ1-5, with D uncertain. Trimming stripped 6 bases from V and 5 bases from J, with 11 bases between. The CDR3 runs 13 residues. The germline V gene has CDR1 SNHLY and CDR2 FYNNEI. The DNA of the CDR3 is TGTGCCAGCAGAGGCAGGATCTATCAGCCCCAGCATTTT. The encoded protein is CASRGRIYQPQHF.

CDR3: CASSVDPGAIGANVLTF. Written as DNA, the CDR3 is TGTGCCAGCAGCGTAGACCCGGGGGCGATCGGGGCCAACGTCCTGACTTTC. The gene calls are TRBV9 and TRBJ2-6; D possibly uses TRBD1 or TRBD2 (6 bases each). The ends were cut back, 0 bases at V and 4 bases at J, with 14 bases in the middle. Per the germline V gene, CDR1 is SGDLS and CDR2 is YYNGEE. The length of the CDR3 is 17 residues.

This clonotype showed up just a few times. The chain recombines TRBV20-1 with TRBJ2-7; 12 nucleotides align to TRBD2. This CDR3 comprises 14 residues. V was pared by 5 bases and J by 0 bases, with 2 bases of the junction left unmatched. CDR1 is DFQATT and CDR2 is SNEGSKA in the germline V gene (reference sequence). The CDR3 here is CSAETSGSSYEQYF. The DNA for the CDR3 is TGCAGTGCTGAGACTAGCGGGAGCTCCTACGAGCAGTACTTC.

The chain combines TRBV5-1 with TRBJ2-2; D gene unclear. This CDR3 has 12 amino acids. CDR1 SGHRS and CDR2 YFSETQ come from the germline V gene. V gave up 4 bases and J gave up 7 bases, with 8 bases separating them. The CDR3 region has the DNA TGCGCCAGCAGCCTGGAGATCGGGGAGCTGTTTTTT. Its protein product is CASSLEIGELFF.

This clonotype has a handful of counts. The CDR3 coding sequence is TGTGCCAGCAGCGTATCCGACAGGGCTTATGGCTACACCTTC. Encoded protein: CASSVSDRAYGYTF. The J gene is TRBJ1-2, the V gene TRBV9, with 7 nucleotides matching TRBD1. V was clipped by 1 base and J by 5 bases; unmatched bases: 5. This CDR3 comprises 14 residues. CDR1 is SGDLS and CDR2 is YYNGEE in the germline V gene. The whole variable domain, filled in from reference TRBV9 and TRBJ1-2, reads DSGVTQTPKHLITATGQRVTLRCSPRSGDLSVYWYQQSLDQGLQFLIQYYNGEERAKGNILERFSAQQFPDLHSELNLSSLELGDSALYFCASSVSDRAYGYTFGSGTRLTVV.

The V call is TRBV24-1, the J call TRBJ2-5, with D hard to call. There are 16 residues in the CDR3. Trimming stripped 3 bases from V and 3 bases from J, with 16 bases between. The V gene's germline CDR1 is KGHDR and CDR2 SFDVKD. Here the CDR3 reads CATSDPTSTEEETQYF. CDR3 sequence (DNA): TGTGCCACCAGTGATCCCACATCTACAGAAGAAGAGACCCAGTACTTC.